Following are 9 T cell receptor beta chains from one sample sequenced in a study of T-cell memory formation after mild COVID-19. MiXCR, applied by TCRdb to the 5' RACE reads, yields one record per CDR3 protein. The sample lists fewer than 700,000 distinct CDR3 sequences, roughly 21% occurring once. What was sequenced was PBMCs or a T cell subset sorted from them (not recorded which). Receptor source: an adult woman who had mild COVID-19 (a few samples of this study predate the infection). Cell type and time point are not known.

In its sample, this clonotype was seen many times. V and J are TRBV7-9 and TRBJ2-7, with TRBD2 matching over 10 bases. Germline CDR1 and CDR2: SEHNR and FQNEAQ (reference sequence). The CDR3 consists of 16 residues. J lost 1 base, V lost 6 bases, and 9 bases had no gene match. The CDR3 sequence is CASSLLAGAPSYEQYF. The CDR3 DNA is TGTGCCAGCAGTCTCCTAGCGGGAGCGCCATCCTACGAGCAGTACTTC.

This clonotype was counted a few times. The V and J genes are TRBV9 and TRBJ2-7; maybe TRBD2 (6 bases). V lost 2 bases, J lost 3 bases, and 15 bases lay in between. From germline, CDR1 is SGDLS and CDR2 YYNGEE. This CDR3 has 15 residues. The DNA for the CDR3 is TGTGCCAGCAGCGTTGAGGCTAGCGCGTTCTACGAGCAGTACTTC. Protein sequence: CASSVEASAFYEQYF. The full variable domain, its missing parts supplied by reference TRBV9 and TRBJ2-7, is DSGVTQTPKHLITATGQRVTLRCSPRSGDLSVYWYQQSLDQGLQFLIQYYNGEERAKGNILERFSAQQFPDLHSELNLSSLELGDSALYFCASSVEASAFYEQYFGPGTRLTVT.

The chain is built from TRBV7-9 and TRBJ1-1; possible D gene TRBD1, 6 bases. CDR1 is SEHNR, CDR2 FQNEAQ, per germline (reference sequence). The CDR3 has 16 amino acids. Trimming cost V 7 bases and J 3 bases, with 21 bases left between them. The CDR3 protein is CASIRFRGPVHTEAFF. In nucleotides, the CDR3 is TGTGCCAGCATCCGCTTCAGGGGCCCAGTGCACACTGAAGCTTTCTTT.

This clonotype was recorded a few times. This chain uses TRBV6-2 or TRBV6-3 with TRBJ2-3, with D possibly TRBD2 on 6 matching bases. The CDR3 contains 15 residues. Germline assignment: CDR1 MNHEY and CDR2 SVGEGT. With 8 bases removed from V and 1 base from J, the gap between germline ends came to 16 bases. The CDR3 DNA follows: TGTGCCAGCTCAACTGGGCGGGGCCGCACAGATACGCAGTATTTT. Translating gives CASSTGRGRTDTQYF.

The gene calls are TRBV12-3 or TRBV12-4 and TRBJ2-5, with D possibly TRBD2 on 6 matching bases. Deletions cut 8 bases from V and 0 bases from J, with 10 bases between. This CDR3 has 13 amino acids. The CDR3: CASVRGYQETQYF. In DNA form, the CDR3 reads TGTGCCAGCGTTCGGGGGTACCAAGAGACCCAGTACTTC.

This clonotype was seen only a few times. This rearrangement joins TRBV4-1 to TRBJ1-2; D is unclear. This CDR3 contains 15 residues. Trimming stripped 4 bases from V and 3 bases from J, with 15 bases between. Germline-derived CDR1 and CDR2 are MGHRA and YSYEKL. In DNA, the CDR3 is TGCGCCAGCAGCCTCCCTCAGGCCAACCACTATGGCTACACCTTC. Amino acids: CASSLPQANHYGYTF.

In this sample, this clonotype turned up many times. The chain combines TRBV20-1 with TRBJ1-2; TRBD1 matches 7 bases. With V trimmed by 3 bases and J by 4 bases, 5 bases remained unmatched. CDR1 and CDR2 from the germline V gene are DFQATT and SNEGSKA (reference sequence). CDR3 length equals 13 residues. The CDR3 DNA is TGCAGTGCTAGTGCGGGACAGCCCTATGGCTACACCTTC. It encodes CSASAGQPYGYTF.

This clonotype was recorded a few times. The genes are TRBV4-3 and TRBJ2-1, with 10 bases that match TRBD2. J was trimmed by 5 bases and V by 0 bases; bases with no gene match: 10. Germline loops: CDR1 LGHNA, CDR2 YSLEER. The CDR3 has 18 amino acids. The CDR3 region has the DNA TGCGCCAGCAGCCAAGAGGCGCTAGCGGGAGAGGCCCACAATGAGCAGTTCTTC. Its translation is CASSQEALAGEAHNEQFF.

This clonotype was found a few times. The chain combines TRBV12-5 with TRBJ1-1; D uncertain. The germline V and J ends were trimmed by 6 bases and 5 bases, with 7 bases remaining between them. Germline V gene lookup returns CDR1 LGHNT and CDR2 FRNRAP. The CDR3 sequence is 11 residues long. CDR3 residues: CASGYGTEAFF. CDR3 nucleotide sequence: TGTGCTAGTGGCTACGGGACTGAAGCTTTCTTT.